This TCR beta chain was identified in a study of blood T cell repertoires in COVID-19. Study as a whole: The samples span acute and convalescent COVID-19 from the United States, Italy and Spain. From T cells, B-cell-depleted T cells, or PBMCs came the material, which was cDNA or gDNA.

The CDR3 totals 18 residues. Germline CDR1 and CDR2: MDHEN and SYDVKM. The V and J ends lost 5 bases and 3 bases, in that order; junction bases with no gene match: 10. Per the authors' pipeline: Amplified reference gene primers provided the basis for estimating nucleated cell counts. The assay was immunoSEQ multiplex PCR, and TCRdb's table has in-frame clones only and misses some. The DNA gave D and trimming, while V, J and clone size come from that table. The sample has 150,000 to 180,000 clones, around 84% seen once. The chain links TRBV28 to TRBJ2-2; 12 bases fit TRBD2. The source is a woman aged 45-65 years with acute or convalescent COVID-19. The sequenced sample was peripheral blood. CDR3 region: CASSPPLAGGPYTGELFF. In DNA, the CDR3 is TGTGCCAGCAGTCCCCCCCTAGCGGGAGGGCCGTACACCGGGGAGCTGTTTTTT.